This T cell receptor (beta chain) originates from a study of cytomegalovirus exposure and HLA in healthy donors. This clone has only a few counts. PCR was performed using 60 Vbeta and 13 Jbeta primers. The assay was immunoSEQ multiplex PCR, and TCRdb's table has in-frame clones only and misses some. The sample has some 65,000 clones, approximately 67% seen once. CDR3 length: 15 amino acids. Looked up from germline, CDR1 is MNHEY and CDR2 is SMNVEV (reference sequence). With V trimmed by 6 bases and J by 0 bases, 6 bases remained unmatched. The source is a man aged 25 to 40 in good health and CMV-seronegative. The chain has TRBV27 and TRBJ2-7, with 9 bases identical to TRBD2. The sample taken for sequencing was PBMCs. CDR3 region: CASRSGGGVSYEQYF. CDR3 nucleotides: TGTGCCAGCAGATCGGGCGGGGGGGTCTCCTACGAGCAGTACTTC.